These 10 T cell receptor beta chains share one sample of origin, sequenced in a study of tumor-infiltrating lymphocytes in primary liver carcinoma. TCR beta cDNA was prepared out of roughly 500 ng total RNA by means of a constant-region primer. Employing slightly modified ARM-PCR, three nested multiplex PCR rounds were run, and these gave rise to the TCR beta libraries. Forward primers for TRBV1-TRBV30 and a C-beta reverse primer served the first two PCR rounds, at about 9 cycles each. In TCRdb, the multiplex PCR reads were re-called with MiXCR into one record per CDR3 protein. The sample includes 40,000 to 60,000 distinct CDR3 sequences, 60% to 85% seen only once; the top ten take roughly 29%. RNA and DNA were co-extracted from about 19-30 mg of unsorted bulk tissue. Material: liver tumor tissue from sampling region 5. Subset denoted: tumor region T5, tumor centre. The receptors derive from a man aged 40-55 years with primary liver carcinoma and hepatitis B virus infection.

For this clonotype: This sequence may be a read error, since a much larger clone differs from it by one base. The chain carries TRBV28 and TRBJ2-1; 7 positions agree with TRBD1. The CDR3 contains 15 residues. Germline V gives CDR1 MDHEN, CDR2 SYDVKM. DNA for the CDR3: TGTACCAGCAGGTTAGGGGGCGGATCCTACAATGAGCAGTTCTTC. This sequence encodes CTSRLGGGSYNEQFF.

This clonotype showed up many times. The chain links TRBV5-1 to TRBJ1-1, with D possibly matching TRBD1 (6 bases). CDR3 length: 14 amino acids. Trimming shortened V by 5 bases and J by 1 base, and 12 bases separated the two germline ends. The germline CDR1 and CDR2 sequences are SGHRS and YFSETQ. The CDR3 loop is CASRRGLENTEAFF. CDR3 bases: TGCGCCAGCAGGCGGGGGCTGGAGAACACTGAAGCTTTCTTT.

With respect to this clonotype: The conserved closing phenylalanine or tryptophan is absent in this CDR3, likely reflecting a read error. V usage is TRBV4-2 and J usage is TRBJ2-7; tentatively, D is TRBD2 (6 bases). Trimming stripped 6 bases from V and 4 bases from J, with 19 bases between. Germline CDR1 LGHNA, CDR2 YNFKEQ. This CDR3 comprises 15 residues. For the CDR3, the DNA is TGTGCCAGCAGTCGAGAAGGGACTCTGGGATACGAGCAGTACCTC. It yields the protein CASSREGTLGYEQYL.

This clonotype has just a few counts. A much larger clone lies one base from this, so it may be a read error. The conserved final phenylalanine or tryptophan is absent from the CDR3, which likely points to a read error. The V call is TRBV13, the J call TRBJ2-4; 7 positions match TRBD2. V gave up 5 bases and J gave up 6 bases; unmatched junction bases: 13. The CDR3 runs to 16 residues. Germline V lookup: CDR1 PRHDT, CDR2 FYEKMQ (reference sequence). CDR3 DNA sequence: TGTGCCAGCAGCCCGCGGACGGCCGGCGGGGGAAACATTCAGTACTCC. It codes for CASSPRTAGGGNIQYS.

Turning to this clonotype: This may stem from a read error, because a much larger clone lies one nucleotide away. The chain uses TRBV28 and TRBJ2-7; a weak D match, TRBD2 (6 bases). The CDR3 spans 14 residues. CDR1 and CDR2 (germline): MDHEN, SYDVKM. CDR3 loop: CASCLEDYSYEQYF. The CDR3 region has the DNA TGTGCCAGCTGTTTAGAGGACTACTCCTACGAGCAGTACTTC. The whole variable domain, remainder taken from reference TRBV28 and TRBJ2-7, is DVKVTQSSRYLVKRTGEKVFLECVQDMDHENMFWYRQDPGLGLRLIYFSYDVKMKEKGDIPEGYSVSREKKERFSLILESASTNQTSMYLCASCLEDYSYEQYFGPGTRLTVT.

This chain connects TRBV12-3 or TRBV12-4 to TRBJ2-3; maybe TRBD1 (6 bases). The CDR3 is made up of 14 amino acids. V was trimmed by 9 bases and J by 5 bases, leaving 18 bases between them. The CDR3 coding sequence is TGTGCCAGTAGCTTCCGACAGGATAAAGATACGCAGTATTTT. Translated, it gives CASSFRQDKDTQYF.

On this clonotype itself: Compared with germline, one end of the junction differs, possibly owing to a read error. This sequence joins TRBV11-2 and TRBJ2-2, with 7 bases lining up with TRBD1. The CDR3 has 14 residues. Germline values: CDR1 SGHAT, CDR2 FQNNGV. The CDR3 reads CASGRRGSTGELFF. The CDR3 DNA is TGTGCCAGCGGCCGCAGGGGGAGCACCGGGGAGCTATTTTTT.

This clonotype was observed at least ten times. The rearrangement links TRBV28 to TRBJ2-2; 7 bases map to TRBD1. V lost 9 bases and J lost 4; bases outside the gene matches: 11. Germline-derived CDR1 and CDR2 are MDHEN and SYDVKM. The CDR3 is 15 amino acids. The CDR3 protein is CASSLTGSGTGELFF. CDR3 DNA: TGTGCCAGTTCATTGACAGGGTCGGGCACCGGGGAGCTGTTTTTT. Using reference TRBV28 and TRBJ2-2 for the parts outside the CDR3, the full variable domain is DVKVTQSSRYLVKRTGEKVFLECVQDMDHENMFWYRQDPGLGLRLIYFSYDVKMKEKGDIPEGYSVSREKKERFSLILESASTNQTSMYLCASSLTGSGTGELFFGEGSRLTVL.

Comments on this clonotype: Relative to the germline gene, one junction end is altered; a read error may explain this. The genes are TRBV5-1 and TRBJ2-1; perhaps TRBD1 as D (5 bases). The CDR3 runs 12 residues. The germline CDR1 and CDR2 sequences are SGHRS and YFSETQ. CDR3 nucleotides: TGCACCAGCAGCTTGGGCGGACATGAGCAGTCCTTC. Translated: CTSSLGGHEQSF.

As concerns this clonotype: Lacking the conserved final phenylalanine or tryptophan, this CDR3 likely reflects a read error. As DNA, the CDR3 is TGCGCCAGCAGCCCAGGACTAGCGGGTTTGGGCGATACGCAGTATTTA. As protein: CASSPGLAGLGDTQYL. V is TRBV5-1 and J is TRBJ2-3; 11 nucleotides agree with TRBD2. This CDR3 has 16 residues. Germline V gene sequence: CDR1 SGHRS, CDR2 YFSETQ. V trimming: 4 bases; J trimming: 6 bases; junction bases outside the gene matches: 10.